Each of the 8 T cell receptor beta chains below was sequenced from the same sample in a study of blood T cell repertoires in COVID-19. The data were produced by immunoSEQ multiplex PCR, yet TCRdb's version contains in-frame clones alone and is incomplete. The profile shows 55,000 to 70,000 clones, more than 85% of them singletons. The sample taken for sequencing was peripheral blood. The receptors were sampled from a woman between 65 and 79 years old with active COVID-19.

V gene TRBV27 combines with J gene TRBJ2-7; TRBD1 might be the D (6 bases). Trimming took off 7 bases at V and 3 bases at J, with 22 bases between the two ends. Germline CDR1 is MNHEY and CDR2 is SMNVEV (reference sequence). The CDR3 runs to 16 residues. CDR3 amino acids: CASTPLPGVADYEQYF. The DNA for the CDR3 is TGTGCCAGCACTCCCCTCCCAGGGGTTGCTGACTACGAGCAGTACTTC.

The V gene is TRBV30, the J gene TRBJ2-1; D is uncertain. V gave up 1 base and J gave up 4 bases, with 11 bases separating them. Germline CDR1 is GTSNPN and CDR2 is SVGIG (reference sequence). This CDR3 is built from 14 residues. The CDR3 region has the DNA TGTGCCTGGAGTGCGCTAGAAGTTTACAATGAGCAGTTCTTC. Protein sequence: CAWSALEVYNEQFF.

This chain joins TRBV3-1 (or the pseudogene TRBV3-2) and TRBJ2-1; TRBD2 aligns across 9 bases. With 6 bases clipped from V and 3 bases from J, the junction kept 9 bases outside the gene matches. CDR3 length: 16 amino acids. Germline CDR1 reads LGHDT; CDR2 reads YNNKEL (reference sequence). The CDR3 loop is CASSLRGLADYNEQFF. The CDR3 nucleotides read TGTGCCAGCAGTTTACGGGGACTAGCCGACTACAATGAGCAGTTCTTC.

V is TRBV3-1 (or the pseudogene TRBV3-2) and J is TRBJ1-5; D ambiguous. V was pared by 0 bases and J by 2 bases, with 8 bases between. The CDR3 is 15 amino acids. Per germline, CDR1 LGHDT and CDR2 YNNKEL (reference sequence). CDR3 region: CASSQDLSGNQPQHF. For the CDR3, the DNA is TGTGCCAGCAGCCAAGATCTTTCAGGCAATCAGCCCCAGCATTTT.

The chain has TRBV19 and TRBJ1-5, with D maybe TRBD1 (6 bases). There are 16 residues in the CDR3. The germline V gene encodes CDR1 LNHDA and CDR2 SQIVND (reference sequence). Trimming removed 4 bases from V and 2 bases from J, with 15 bases in between. The CDR3 protein is CASSRGRDTGNQPQHF. The CDR3 region has the DNA TGTGCCAGTAGTAGGGGTCGGGACACCGGCAATCAGCCCCAGCATTTT. The full variable domain, completed using reference TRBV19 and TRBJ1-5, is DGGITQSPKYLFRKEGQNVTLSCEQNLNHDAMYWYRQDPGQGLRLIYYSQIVNDFQKGDIAEGYSVSREKKESFPLTVTSAQKNPTAFYLCASSRGRDTGNQPQHFGDGTRLSIL.

The chain carries TRBV5-4 and TRBJ1-4; D may be TRBD1 (6 bases). The germline V and J ends were trimmed by 4 bases and 0 bases, with 10 bases remaining between them. This CDR3 region has 15 residues. Germline V gives CDR1 SGHNT, CDR2 YYREEE (reference sequence). The CDR3 DNA sequence: TGTGCCAGCAGCCCGGGACAAACAACTAATGAAAAACTGTTTTTT. It specifies CASSPGQTTNEKLFF. Filled out from reference TRBV5-4 and TRBJ1-4, the complete variable domain reads ETGVTQSPTHLIKTRGQQVTLRCSSQSGHNTVSWYQQALGQGPQFIFQYYREEENGRGNFPPRFSGLQFPNYSSELNVNALELDDSALYLCASSPGQTTNEKLFFGSGTQLSVL.

V usage is TRBV10-3 and J usage is TRBJ1-1; D remains ambiguous. Trimming took 3 bases from V and 0 from J, leaving 8 bases between them. The CDR3 is 14 amino acids. Germline CDR1 reads ENHRY; CDR2 reads SYGVKD. The CDR3 here is CAISDLAVNTEAFF. DNA of the CDR3: TGTGCCATCAGTGATTTGGCAGTGAACACTGAAGCTTTCTTT.

V usage is TRBV7-9 and J usage is TRBJ2-7; D may be TRBD1 (6 bases). Germline V gene lookup returns CDR1 SEHNR and CDR2 FQNEAQ (reference sequence). The V end lost 4 bases, the J end lost 11 bases, and 18 bases lay between the germline ends. The CDR3 totals 13 residues. CDR3 region: CASSYSSGHREYF. In nucleotides, the CDR3 is TGTGCCAGCAGCTACTCCTCGGGGCACAGGGAGTACTTC. Filled out from reference TRBV7-9 and TRBJ2-7, the complete variable domain reads DTGVSQNPRHKITKRGQNVTFRCDPISEHNRLYWYRQTLGQGPEFLTYFQNEAQLEKSRLLSDRFSAERPKGSFSTLEIQRTEQGDSAMYLCASSYSSGHREYFGPGTRLTVT.